These 20 T cell receptor beta chains originate from one sample sequenced in a study of monozygotic twins with inflammatory bowel disease. TCRdb reprocessed the 5' RACE reads; each CDR3 protein has one entry and no DNA is given. Its table records under 130,000 distinct CDR3 sequences. Sequenced sample: blood. These receptors came from a human donor with ulcerative colitis or Crohn's disease, or a healthy co-twin of an affected twin (not recorded which).

The rearrangement links TRBV12-3 or TRBV12-4 to TRBJ2-7; lacking DNA, the TRBD2 call made by TCRdb goes unchecked. CDR3 length equals 13 residues. This CDR3 is CASSLLVGYEQYF.

This sequence joins TRBV6-5 and TRBJ2-5; TCRdb outputs TRBD2, but without DNA this stays unchecked. The CDR3 consists of 19 residues. Germline CDR1 reads MNHEY; CDR2 reads SVGAGI. CDR3: CASSYSNGASGVFGETQYF.

CDR3 sequence reads: CASSLQGLAGYNEQFF. V usage is TRBV7-2 and J usage is TRBJ2-1; TCRdb selects TRBD2, and the lack of DNA leaves this call unchecked. Germline CDR1 and CDR2: SGHTA and FQGNSA. The CDR3 contains 16 residues.

The chain joins TRBV7-9 to TRBJ2-1; checking the TCRdb D call of TRBD2 is not possible without DNA. Germline-derived CDR1 and CDR2 are SEHNR and FQNEAQ (reference sequence). The CDR3 contains 14 residues. Here the CDR3 reads CASSSRLAGNEQFF.

The V gene is TRBV27, the J gene TRBJ2-1. The length of the CDR3 is 13 residues. From germline, CDR1 is MNHEY and CDR2 SMNVEV (reference sequence). CDR3 loop: CASSWLSYNEQFF.

The V call is TRBV18, the J call TRBJ2-5. Germline values: CDR1 KGHSH, CDR2 LQKENI. This CDR3 region has 15 residues. CDR3 in amino acids: CASSLVWRTQETQYF. Supplemented by reference TRBV18 and TRBJ2-5, the full variable domain reads NAGVMQNPRHLVRRRGQEARLRCSPMKGHSHVYWYRQLPEEGLKFMVYLQKENIIDESGMPKERFSAEFPKEGPSILRIQQVVRGDSAAYFCASSLVWRTQETQYFGPGTRLLVL.

The V and J genes are TRBV20-1 and TRBJ1-3. The CDR3 loop spans 13 amino acids. Germline CDR1 is DFQATT and CDR2 is SNEGSKA (reference sequence). CDR3 loop: CSARTYSGNTIYF.

The V call is TRBV20-1, the J call TRBJ1-2; TCRdb calls TRBD1, which cannot be checked without DNA. The CDR3 length is 17 residues. From germline, CDR1 is DFQATT and CDR2 SNEGSKA (reference sequence). CDR3 residues: CSASDRGGTGLGYGYTF.

The V gene is TRBV5-4, the J gene TRBJ2-7; TCRdb gives TRBD2 as the D gene, but with no DNA this cannot be confirmed. Germline-derived CDR1 and CDR2 are SGHNT and YYREEE (reference sequence). This CDR3 is built from 13 residues. The CDR3 here is CAGGLAGGYEQYF.

The chain recombines TRBV6-2 or TRBV6-3 with TRBJ2-7; the TCRdb call, TRBD2, lacks DNA for checking. The CDR3 is 16 residues long. Looked up from germline, CDR1 is MNHEY and CDR2 is SVGEGT. This CDR3 is CASTRALAGANYEQYF.

The V call is TRBV6-1, the J call TRBJ1-4. The CDR3 extends over 15 amino acids. Germline V gene sequence: CDR1 MNHNS, CDR2 SASEGT. CDR3 residues: CASSRGGGSNEKLFF.

The rearrangement links TRBV11-2 to TRBJ1-1; there is no DNA to check the TCRdb D call of TRBD1. The CDR3 sequence is 15 residues long. Germline V gene data show CDR1 as SGHAT and CDR2 as FQNNGV. The CDR3 here is CASSLDPRGRTEAFF.

V usage is TRBV18 and J usage is TRBJ1-1. CDR3 length: 14 amino acids. Germline values: CDR1 KGHSH, CDR2 LQKENI. CDR3 in amino acids: CASSPGVWDTEAFF.

The V and J genes are TRBV30 and TRBJ2-7; TCRdb gives TRBD1 as the D gene, but with no DNA this cannot be confirmed. CDR3 length: 19 residues. CDR1 and CDR2 from the germline V gene are GTSNPN and SVGIG (reference sequence). This CDR3 reads CAWSVFYEQGAPPTYEQYF.

The chain carries TRBV7-9 and TRBJ2-6. The CDR3 contains 13 residues. Germline V lookup: CDR1 SEHNR, CDR2 FQNEAQ (reference sequence). Here the CDR3 reads CASNLAGANVLTF.

The V call is TRBV9, the J call TRBJ2-2. CDR3 length: 14 residues. The germline V gene encodes CDR1 SGDLS and CDR2 YYNGEE. The CDR3: CASSVLQNTGELFF.

This rearrangement joins TRBV12-3 or TRBV12-4 to TRBJ1-2; checking the TCRdb D call of TRBD1 is not possible without DNA. The CDR3 sequence is 13 residues long. Here the CDR3 reads CASIYRGNYGYTF.

This sequence joins TRBV3-1 and TRBJ1-1. Germline V gene lookup returns CDR1 LGHDT and CDR2 YNNKEL (reference sequence). This CDR3 spans 13 amino acids. The CDR3: CASSQNADFEAFF.

The chain combines TRBV12-3 or TRBV12-4 with TRBJ2-4; there is no DNA to check the TCRdb D call of TRBD1. CDR3 length: 12 residues. CDR3 protein: CASRADRDMQYF.

The J gene is TRBJ2-2, the V gene TRBV6-2 or TRBV6-3; the D call from TCRdb, TRBD1, cannot be confirmed without DNA. The CDR3 extends over 18 amino acids. Germline values: CDR1 MNHEY, CDR2 SVGEGT. CDR3 sequence: CASSYRSPVPPYTGELFF.